The 11 T cell receptor beta chains given below trace back to one sample, sequenced in a study of blood T cell repertoires in COVID-19. Here immunoSEQ multiplex PCR was the method, and the copy in TCRdb shows in-frame clones only, minus some. Of 200,000 to 250,000 clones listed, 88% are singletons. Material: peripheral blood. These receptors were taken from a woman aged 25 to 39 with COVID-19, enrolled during active disease.

The rearrangement links TRBV6-2 or TRBV6-3 to TRBJ1-5, with 9 bases aligning to TRBD1. The ends lost 7 bases at V and 2 bases at J; junction bases unmatched: 12. There are 17 residues in the CDR3. CDR1 is MNHEY, CDR2 SVGEGT, per germline. CDR3 coding DNA: TGTGCCAGCACCCCGGACAGGGGTTATTTAGGCAATCAGCCCCAGCATTTT. It encodes CASTPDRGYLGNQPQHF.

The sample holds a few counts of this clone. The V gene is TRBV4-2, the J gene TRBJ2-2; D not certain. V shed 4 bases and J shed 6 bases, with 9 bases lying between them. CDR3 length equals 13 residues. Germline-derived CDR1 and CDR2 are LGHNA and YNFKEQ. For the CDR3, the DNA is TGTGCCAGCAGCCCCCAAGCCGCCGGGGAGCTGTTTTTT. It is translated as CASSPQAAGELFF.

This chain links TRBV2 with TRBJ2-7; perhaps TRBD1 as D (6 bases). Trimming stripped 2 bases from V and 3 bases from J, with 14 bases between. The CDR3 runs 15 residues. The V gene's germline CDR1 is SNHLY and CDR2 FYNNEI. This CDR3 reads CASSETWGRRYEQYF. The DNA of the CDR3 is TGTGCCAGCAGTGAAACATGGGGGCGGCGCTACGAGCAGTACTTC.

The chain links TRBV4-1 to TRBJ2-3; TRBD2 agrees at 9 bases. Trimming removed 2 bases from V and 0 bases from J; junction bases left unmatched: 6. The CDR3 extends over 17 amino acids. Germline V gene sequence: CDR1 MGHRA, CDR2 YSYEKL. This CDR3 reads CASSQLRGGLSTDTQYF. DNA of the CDR3: TGCGCCAGCAGCCAATTGCGGGGGGGCCTGAGCACAGATACGCAGTATTTT.

This sequence joins TRBV10-2 and TRBJ2-1, with a tentative D call TRBD2 (5 bases). This CDR3 spans 15 amino acids. Trimming shortened V by 9 bases and J by 6 bases, and 21 bases separated the two germline ends. Germline values: CDR1 WSHSY, CDR2 SAAADI. The CDR3 spells CASSTFNRGRNEQFF. The CDR3, as DNA: TGCGCCAGTTCGACGTTCAATCGAGGGCGCAATGAGCAGTTCTTC.

The CDR3 nucleotides read TGTGCCAGCAGCCCTCCCTCAGGGTCCCACGAGCAGTACTTC. Translating gives CASSPPSGSHEQYF. This sequence joins TRBV28 and TRBJ2-7, with a possible D match to TRBD1 (5 bases). The germline CDR1 and CDR2 sequences are MDHEN and SYDVKM. The CDR3 length is 14 residues. Trimming left V 6 bases short and J 5 bases short, with 17 bases between.

This chain connects TRBV6-2 or TRBV6-3 to TRBJ2-2; 13 nucleotides align to TRBD2. With V trimmed by 0 bases and J by 0 bases, 1 base remained unmatched. This CDR3 has 18 amino acids. CDR1 MNHEY and CDR2 SVGEGT come from the germline V gene. The DNA of the CDR3 is TGTGCCAGCAGTTACTCGACTAGCGGGAGGCCGAACACCGGGGAGCTGTTTTTT. Translating it yields CASSYSTSGRPNTGELFF.

The chain is built from TRBV24-1 and TRBJ2-2; maybe TRBD2 (6 bases). The CDR3 loop spans 17 amino acids. In germline, CDR1 is KGHDR, CDR2 SFDVKD. V was clipped by 3 bases and J by 2 bases, with 15 bases between them. The CDR3 DNA is TGTGCCACCAGTGATAACACCGGGGGTGTTAACACCGGGGAGCTGTTTTTT. It translates to CATSDNTGGVNTGELFF.

This sequence joins TRBV7-6 and TRBJ2-1, with D maybe TRBD1 (6 bases). Trimming removed 2 bases from V and 2 bases from J, with 16 bases in between. The CDR3 loop spans 17 amino acids. Germline V CDR1 and CDR2: SGHVS, FNYEAQ. As DNA, the CDR3 is TGTGCCAGCAGCTTACATCCCGGACAGAATCCCTACAATGAGCAGTTCTTC. It is translated as CASSLHPGQNPYNEQFF.

V and J are TRBV4-1 and TRBJ1-4, with D perhaps matching TRBD1 (6 bases). V gave up 4 bases and J gave up 0 bases, with 18 bases separating them. CDR1 and CDR2 from the germline V gene are MGHRA and YSYEKL. The CDR3 runs to 18 residues. The CDR3 DNA reads as TGCGCCAGCAGCCCAGAATTTAGGACAGAAGCAACTAATGAAAAACTGTTTTTT. It encodes CASSPEFRTEATNEKLFF.

The chain is built from TRBV15 and TRBJ2-1, with D uncertain. The CDR3 contains 15 residues. Germline CDR1 and CDR2: LNHNV and YYDKDF (reference sequence). Trimming removed 4 bases at V and 2 bases at J, with 12 bases between. Here the CDR3 DNA reads TGTGCCACCAGCACCTCAGTGGGCCCCTACAATGAGCAGTTCTTC. It is translated as CATSTSVGPYNEQFF.